The 13 T cell receptor beta chains below were found in one sample sequenced in a study of cytomegalovirus exposure and HLA in healthy donors. 13 Jbeta primers and 60 Vbeta primers were used for the PCR. Some clones are missing from TCRdb's copy, which holds only in-frame ones; the method was immunoSEQ multiplex PCR. The sample gives about 160,000 clones, 80% of which show up once; about 4.3% is in the top ten. The sequencing sample was made of PBMCs. Receptor source: a man aged 30 to 39 in good health and CMV-seronegative.

This chain uses TRBV28 with TRBJ1-1; 7 bases line up with TRBD1. Losses at the gene ends were 6 bases for V and 1 base for J; bases not matched to a gene: 8. Germline-derived CDR1 and CDR2 are MDHEN and SYDVKM. The CDR3 contains 15 residues. The CDR3 sequence: CASSETPGGNTEAFF. CDR3 nucleotides: TGTGCCAGCAGCGAAACACCAGGGGGGAACACTGAAGCTTTCTTT.

The chain couples TRBV6-5 to TRBJ2-1; perhaps TRBD2 as D (6 bases). Germline lookup yields CDR1 MNHEY and CDR2 SVGAGI. The CDR3 is 11 amino acids. Trimming took 8 bases from V and 11 from J, leaving 13 bases between them. The DNA for the CDR3 is TGTGCCAGCGTGGATGGGACTCAGCAGTTCTTC. Amino acid sequence: CASVDGTQQFF.

This clone turned up a few times. V is TRBV30 and J is TRBJ2-3, with a possible D match to TRBD1 (5 bases). Germline CDR1 reads GTSNPN; CDR2 reads SVGIG (reference sequence). V was shortened by 8 bases and J by 8 bases, with 17 bases between the two germline ends. CDR3 length equals 12 residues. CDR3 coding DNA: TGTGCCGGTATCCACCACCAGGGTACGCAGTATTTT. Translating it yields CAGIHHQGTQYF.

This rearrangement joins TRBV6-5 to TRBJ2-7; maybe TRBD1 (6 bases). CDR1 is MNHEY, CDR2 SVGAGI, per germline. The CDR3 runs 13 residues. Trimming cost V 0 bases and J 7 bases, with 10 bases left between them. The CDR3 region has the DNA TGTGCCAGCAGTTACTCGATGAGGGGGGAGCAGTACTTC. It codes for CASSYSMRGEQYF.

V gene TRBV6-1 combines with J gene TRBJ1-5; 8 bases map to TRBD1. The CDR3 spans 15 residues. With V trimmed by 1 base and J by 4 bases, 3 bases remained unmatched. CDR1 is MNHNS and CDR2 is SASEGT in the germline V gene. CDR3 sequence reads: CASSEGDRWNQPQHF. DNA of the CDR3: TGTGCCAGCAGTGAAGGGGACAGGTGGAATCAGCCCCAGCATTTT.

The chain links TRBV9 to TRBJ1-2; D is unresolved. Germline values: CDR1 SGDLS, CDR2 YYNGEE. The CDR3 sequence is 15 residues long. Trimming shortened V by 1 base and J by 4 bases, and 14 bases separated the two germline ends. CDR3 amino acids: CASSVSSEERYGYTF. The CDR3 region has the DNA TGTGCCAGCAGCGTATCTTCCGAGGAACGCTATGGCTACACCTTC. Together with reference TRBV9 and TRBJ1-2, the CDR3 gives the full variable domain: DSGVTQTPKHLITATGQRVTLRCSPRSGDLSVYWYQQSLDQGLQFLIQYYNGEERAKGNILERFSAQQFPDLHSELNLSSLELGDSALYFCASSVSSEERYGYTFGSGTRLTVV.

The chain is built from TRBV12-5 and TRBJ1-2; maybe TRBD1 (5 bases). The CDR3 consists of 12 residues. CDR1 is LGHNT and CDR2 is FRNRAP in the germline V gene. Deletions cut 11 bases from V and 2 bases from J, with 12 bases between. CDR3 nucleotide sequence: TGTGCTCCTGGGGGGGGGAACTATGGCTACACCTTC. Translated, it gives CAPGGGNYGYTF.

The chain employs TRBV7-8 and TRBJ2-1, with 7 bases aligning to TRBD2. Germline CDR1 and CDR2: SGHVS and FQNEAQ. Trimming cost V 1 base and J 3 bases; bases outside gene matches: 3. This CDR3 region has 15 residues. The CDR3 protein is CASSLESGIYNEQFF. CDR3 DNA sequence: TGTGCCAGCAGCTTAGAAAGCGGGATCTACAATGAGCAGTTCTTC.

The CDR3 is CASISGRNWETQYF. Written as DNA, the CDR3 is TGTGCCAGCATTAGCGGGAGGAATTGGGAGACCCAGTACTTC. This chain links TRBV6-1 with TRBJ2-5; 10 bases match TRBD2. Germline assignment: CDR1 MNHNS and CDR2 SASEGT. V dropped 7 bases and J dropped 5; count of bases not matched to a gene: 7. CDR3 length equals 14 residues.

The chain has TRBV13 and TRBJ2-3; 11 bases match TRBD2. CDR3 length equals 17 residues. The trim removed 6 bases at V and 8 bases at J, leaving 16 bases unmatched. Germline CDR1 and CDR2: PRHDT and FYEKMQ (reference sequence). CDR3 DNA: TGTGCCAGCAGATCGAGAGGGGCTAGCGGGGGGTGGGGTACGCAGTATTTT. Translated, it gives CASRSRGASGGWGTQYF. The full variable domain, in which reference TRBV13 and TRBJ2-3 provide the parts outside the CDR3, is AAGVIQSPRHLIKEKRETATLKCYPIPRHDTVYWYQQGPGQDPQFLISFYEKMQSDKGSIPDRFSAQQFSDYHSELNMSSLELGDSALYFCASRSRGASGGWGTQYFGPGTRLTVL.

The genes are TRBV5-4 and TRBJ2-7, with D perhaps TRBD1 (6 bases). Looked up from germline, CDR1 is SGHNT and CDR2 is YYREEE (reference sequence). Trimming took off 4 bases at V and 3 bases at J, with 8 bases between the two ends. The CDR3 runs to 12 residues. The CDR3 nucleotides read TGTGCCAGCAGCCCGGACAGCTACGAGCAGTACTTC. Protein sequence: CASSPDSYEQYF.

There are a few counts of this clone. This chain uses TRBV30 with TRBJ2-5; 9 nucleotides agree with TRBD1. The germline CDR1 and CDR2 sequences are GTSNPN and SVGIG (reference sequence). J gave up 5 bases and V 4 bases, and 8 bases lay outside the gene matches. This CDR3 has 14 amino acids. Written as DNA, the CDR3 is TGTGCCTGGATTCCGGGACAGGGCAGGGAGACCCAGTACTTC. It yields the protein CAWIPGQGRETQYF. The whole variable domain, remainder taken from reference TRBV30 and TRBJ2-5, is SQTIHQWPATLVQPVGSPLSLECTVEGTSNPNLYWYRQAAGRGLQLLFYSVGIGQISSEVPQNLSASRPQDRQFILSSKKLLLSDSGFYLCAWIPGQGRETQYFGPGTRLLVL.

V and J are TRBV5-1 and TRBJ1-3; D may be TRBD1 (5 bases). The CDR3 consists of 15 residues. Germline V CDR1 and CDR2: SGHRS, YFSETQ. V was shortened by 0 bases and J by 6 bases, with 13 bases between the two germline ends. CDR3 region: CASSLAGESANTIYF. The CDR3 DNA reads as TGCGCCAGCAGCTTGGCGGGGGAATCGGCAAACACCATATATTTT.